A single sample is the source of the 26 T cell receptor beta chains below, sequenced in a study of blood T cell repertoires in COVID-19. The protocol was immunoSEQ multiplex PCR, while the TCRdb copy is restricted to in-frame clones and leaves out a portion. The table lists about 140,000 clones, approximately 84% of them singletons. Sequenced material: peripheral blood. These receptors came from a human donor in a cohort sampled during active COVID-19.

V and J are TRBV6-2 or TRBV6-3 and TRBJ2-1, with D possibly TRBD2 on 6 matching bases. Germline loops: CDR1 MNHEY, CDR2 SVGEGT. The length of the CDR3 is 12 residues. The V end lost 2 bases, the J end lost 13 bases, and 12 bases lay between the germline ends. CDR3 loop: CASSYQTRFQFF. CDR3 DNA: TGTGCCAGCAGTTACCAGACTAGGTTCCAGTTCTTC.

This clone was seen only once. The chain combines TRBV5-1 with TRBJ1-2; TRBD1 aligns across 8 bases. Germline V gene data show CDR1 as SGHRS and CDR2 as YFSETQ. V was pared by 4 bases and J by 4 bases, with 3 bases of the junction left unmatched. There are 13 residues in the CDR3. CDR3: CASSETGVYGYTF. The CDR3 DNA follows: TGCGCCAGCAGCGAGACAGGGGTCTATGGCTACACCTTC.

The chain employs TRBV13 and TRBJ1-2; TRBD1 matches at 8 bases. V was pared by 3 bases and J by 2 bases, with 5 bases of the junction left unmatched. Germline CDR1 PRHDT, CDR2 FYEKMQ (reference sequence). The CDR3 sequence is 15 residues long. CDR3: CASSFGDRRNYGYTF. DNA of the CDR3: TGTGCCAGCAGCTTTGGGGACAGGAGAAACTATGGCTACACCTTC.

The chain employs TRBV6-5 and TRBJ1-5; D is ambiguous. The V gene lost 10 bases and the J gene lost 5 bases, with 21 bases spanning the gap. CDR1 MNHEY and CDR2 SVGAGI come from the germline V gene. The CDR3 totals 15 residues. The CDR3 bases are TGTGCCACCACGCCAAAGGAGGGCTTGTATCAGCCCCAGCATTTT. This codes for CATTPKEGLYQPQHF.

The chain has TRBV7-8 and TRBJ2-1; 10 bases match TRBD2. Germline-derived CDR1 and CDR2 are SGHVS and FQNEAQ. This CDR3 region has 15 residues. The V gene end was trimmed by 4 bases and the J gene end by 4 bases; junction bases not matched to a gene: 4. The CDR3 DNA reads as TGTGCCAGCAGCTGGGGACTAGCGCAATACAATGAGCAGTTCTTC. As protein: CASSWGLAQYNEQFF.

This clone has only a few counts. This rearrangement joins TRBV7-2 to TRBJ2-3; no firm D call. The CDR3 is 11 amino acids. The germline gives CDR1 SGHTA, CDR2 FQGNSA. V lost 3 bases to trimming and J lost 8 bases, with 6 bases between them. The CDR3 coding sequence is TGTGCCAGCAGCTTCGGTGGTACGCAGTATTTT. Translating gives CASSFGGTQYF.

The J gene is TRBJ1-1, the V gene TRBV5-1, with 7 bases that match TRBD1. This CDR3 is 15 amino acids long. Germline V gene lookup returns CDR1 SGHRS and CDR2 YFSETQ. V lost 2 bases and J lost 3; bases outside the gene matches: 7. CDR3 in DNA: TGCGCCAGCAGCTTCGGTAGGCAGGGGGACACTGAAGCTTTCTTT. Translating it yields CASSFGRQGDTEAFF.

The rearrangement joins TRBV7-8 to TRBJ1-1, with a weak D call TRBD1 (6 bases). Trimming cost V 6 bases and J 2 bases, with 13 bases left between them. The CDR3 totals 14 residues. Germline V CDR1 and CDR2: SGHVS, FQNEAQ. This CDR3 reads CASRGRGTNTEAFF. CDR3 in DNA: TGTGCCAGCAGGGGGAGGGGGACCAACACTGAAGCTTTCTTT.

About this clone: The junction departs from the called germline gene at one end, perhaps through a read error. The V call is TRBV7-7, the J call TRBJ2-3; 11 bases agree with TRBD1. CDR1 is SSHAT, CDR2 FNYEAQ, per germline (reference sequence). The CDR3 consists of 13 residues. The CDR3 spells CASSAGQGATQYF. CDR3 coding DNA: TGTGCTAGCAGCGCAGGACAGGGGGCTACGCAGTATTTT. The full variable domain, in which reference TRBV7-7 and TRBJ2-3 provide the parts outside the CDR3, is GAGVSQSPRYKVTKRGQDVTLRCDPISSHATLYWYQQALGQGPEFLTYFNYEAQPDKSGLPSDRFSAERPEGSISTLTIQRTEQRDSAMYRCASSAGQGATQYFGPGTRLTVL.

The rearrangement links TRBV14 to TRBJ1-4; no reliable D call. Germline CDR1 is SGHDN and CDR2 is FVKESK. Trimming took 4 bases from V and 2 from J, leaving 5 bases between them. The CDR3 runs to 13 residues. CDR3: CASSRGTNEKLFF. The CDR3 region has the DNA TGTGCCAGCAGCCGCGGTACTAATGAAAAACTGTTTTTT.

The rearrangement links TRBV11-3 to TRBJ2-1, with 8 bases fitting TRBD2. CDR1 and CDR2 (germline): SGHNT, YENEEA. The CDR3 is 13 residues long. The ends lost 5 bases at V and 7 bases at J; junction bases unmatched: 4. The CDR3 nucleotides read TGTGCCAGCAGCCCAGTAGCGGGGAATGAGCAGTTCTTC. It is translated as CASSPVAGNEQFF.

This clone appeared a single time. The gene calls are TRBV4-1 and TRBJ2-3, with 8 bases fitting TRBD2. The CDR3 has 16 amino acids. V was clipped by 4 bases and J by 2 bases; unmatched bases: 8. The germline CDR1 and CDR2 sequences are MGHRA and YSYEKL. CDR3 nucleotide sequence: TGCGCCAGCAGCCTAAGCGGGAGCGGGGCCACAGATACGCAGTATTTT. Translation gives CASSLSGSGATDTQYF.

The DNA for the CDR3 is TGTGCCAGCAGATCGACAGGGGAGGCCGGGGAGCTGTTTTTT. It specifies CASRSTGEAGELFF. The rearrangement joins TRBV5-6 to TRBJ2-2, with 8 bases that match TRBD1. Unmatched junction bases numbered 6, after V lost 5 bases and J lost 6 bases. CDR1 is SGHDT, CDR2 YYEEEE, per germline. The CDR3 covers 14 residues.

The chain uses TRBV4-3 and TRBJ2-1, with 12 bases lining up with TRBD2. Germline V gene sequence: CDR1 LGHNA, CDR2 YSLEER. The CDR3 loop spans 16 amino acids. Trimming removed 0 bases from V and 7 bases from J; junction bases left unmatched: 4. The CDR3, as DNA: TGCGCCAGCAGCCAAGAGGCTAGCGGGAGGGGTAATGAGCAGTTCTTC. It yields the protein CASSQEASGRGNEQFF.

The rearrangement links TRBV29-1 to TRBJ2-3, with D tentatively TRBD2 (6 bases). The germline V gene has CDR1 SQVTM and CDR2 ANQGSEA. The CDR3 has 14 amino acids. V lost 7 bases and J lost 6, with 20 bases in between. Written as DNA, the CDR3 is TGCAGCGCCCAAATTAGCGGCGGCCAGGATACGCAGTATTTT. Translation gives CSAQISGGQDTQYF.

This clone was seen just once. This rearrangement joins TRBV11-1 to TRBJ2-5, with D possibly TRBD1 on 6 matching bases. CDR1 is SGHAT and CDR2 is FQDESV in the germline V gene (reference sequence). The CDR3 sequence is 15 residues long. The V end lost 6 bases, the J end lost 5 bases, and 19 bases lay between the germline ends. The CDR3 region is CASRYRETVGETQYF. DNA for the CDR3: TGTGCCAGCAGATACAGGGAGACCGTAGGGGAGACCCAGTACTTC.

This chain uses TRBV7-8 with TRBJ1-4, with D possibly matching TRBD1 (6 bases). The germline gives CDR1 SGHVS, CDR2 FQNEAQ. Trimming removed 2 bases at V and 6 bases at J, with 16 bases between. This CDR3 has 16 amino acids. CDR3 loop: CASSLILGGGDEKLFF. CDR3 coding DNA: TGTGCCAGCAGCTTAATATTAGGGGGAGGGGATGAAAAACTGTTTTTT. Full variable domain (remainder filled in from reference TRBV7-8 and TRBJ1-4): GAGVSQSPRYKVAKRGQDVALRCDPISGHVSLFWYQQALGQGPEFLTYFQNEAQLDKSGLPSDRFFAERPEGSVSTLKIQRTQQEDSAVYLCASSLILGGGDEKLFFGSGTQLSVL.

The chain is built from TRBV7-2 and TRBJ2-7, with D maybe TRBD2 (6 bases). The length of the CDR3 is 13 residues. V shed 5 bases and J shed 3 bases, with 11 bases lying between them. CDR1 SGHTA and CDR2 FQGNSA come from the germline V gene. CDR3 DNA sequence: TGTGCCAGCAGCCCGCGGAGGGACTACGAGCAGTACTTC. Encoded protein: CASSPRRDYEQYF.

The chain carries TRBV18 and TRBJ2-1; D ambiguous. The CDR3 is 12 residues long. Per germline, CDR1 KGHSH and CDR2 LQKENI. Trimming stripped 3 bases from V and 7 bases from J, with 7 bases between. The CDR3 loop is CASSPNRNEQFF. The DNA for the CDR3 is TGTGCCAGCTCACCTAATAGAAATGAGCAGTTCTTC.

The rearrangement joins TRBV4-1 to TRBJ1-5; D is uncertain. V was clipped by 0 bases and J by 6 bases, with 12 bases between them. This CDR3 is built from 15 residues. Per germline, CDR1 MGHRA and CDR2 YSYEKL. The CDR3 DNA follows: TGCGCCAGCAGCCAAGATAGACAATTCGGTCAGCCCCAGCATTTT. Translated, it gives CASSQDRQFGQPQHF.

The chain joins TRBV7-2 to TRBJ2-5, with D tentatively TRBD2 (7 bases). CDR3 length equals 14 residues. Germline loops: CDR1 SGHTA, CDR2 FQGNSA. V lost 7 bases and J 7 bases, leaving 19 bases between the germline ends. CDR3 loop: CASKGRGEVGTQYF. DNA of the CDR3: TGTGCCAGCAAGGGGAGGGGGGAAGTGGGGACCCAGTACTTC. Supplemented by reference TRBV7-2 and TRBJ2-5, the full variable domain reads GAGVSQSPSNKVTEKGKDVELRCDPISGHTALYWYRQSLGQGLEFLIYFQGNSAPDKSGLPSDRFSAERTGGSVSTLTIQRTQQEDSAVYLCASKGRGEVGTQYFGPGTRLLVL.

The chain joins TRBV19 to TRBJ2-2; 8 nucleotides agree with TRBD1. V lost 4 bases and J lost 4; bases outside the gene matches: 2. Germline-derived CDR1 and CDR2 are LNHDA and SQIVND (reference sequence). The CDR3 covers 14 residues. The CDR3 nucleotides are TGTGCCAGTAGTAAAGACAGGGGCACCGGGGAGCTGTTTTTT. Protein: CASSKDRGTGELFF.

This sequence joins TRBV27 and TRBJ2-7; possibly TRBD2 for D (5 bases). The CDR3 length is 15 residues. Germline V gene lookup returns CDR1 MNHEY and CDR2 SMNVEV (reference sequence). Trimming left V 3 bases short and J 0 bases short, with 12 bases between. CDR3 coding DNA: TGTGCCAGCAGTTTCTTACGGGGAAACTCCTACGAGCAGTACTTC. Its translation: CASSFLRGNSYEQYF.

This chain uses TRBV7-2 with TRBJ2-7; 7 bases are shared with TRBD1. The V segment lost 1 base and the J segment 5 bases; nucleotides outside the gene matches: 5. The V gene's germline CDR1 is SGHTA and CDR2 FQGNSA. The CDR3 spans 14 residues. The CDR3 loop is CASSLEQGTHEQYF. DNA for the CDR3: TGTGCCAGCAGCTTAGAACAGGGGACCCACGAGCAGTACTTC.

The chain recombines TRBV6-1 with TRBJ1-5, with 9 bases aligning to TRBD1. With V trimmed by 3 bases and J by 4 bases, 4 bases remained unmatched. CDR3 length: 15 amino acids. Germline V gene data show CDR1 as MNHNS and CDR2 as SASEGT. The CDR3 region has the DNA TGTGCCAGCAGTGAGACAGGGGGAGGGAATCAGCCCCAGCATTTT. Protein sequence: CASSETGGGNQPQHF.

This chain links TRBV4-1 with TRBJ1-2; D perhaps matches TRBD1 (6 bases). The CDR3 spans 16 residues. V was shortened by 0 bases and J by 5 bases, with 16 bases between the two germline ends. Germline CDR1 reads MGHRA; CDR2 reads YSYEKL. CDR3 residues: CASSQDVARQVYGYTF. Written as DNA, the CDR3 is TGCGCCAGCAGCCAAGATGTGGCCCGACAGGTATATGGCTACACCTTC.